Listed here is a single T cell receptor (beta chain). Its specificity is not known. Indicated time point: week 35, safety follow-up. The content of each vaccine dose was 300 ug of mutant IDH1 20-mer peptide, and topical imiquimod accompanied it. Astrocytomas that were new, WHO grade 3 or 4, IDH1-mutant and ATRX-lost were present in the donors. The data were taken from a study of a mutant IDH1 vaccine in newly diagnosed glioma. Study summary: Vaccinations were initiated 4-6 weeks following radiotherapy alone, or were given together with temozolomide cycles. Patients had received radiotherapy, temozolomide, or both previously, most receiving both.

The CDR3 is 14 residues long. Germline CDR1 SGHAT, CDR2 FQNNGV. V lost 3 bases, J lost 0 bases, and 8 bases lay in between. This table comes from immunoSEQ multiplex PCR, and its TCRdb copy is limited to in-frame clones, with some not included. The sample has tens of thousands of clones; roughly 80% are singletons. Study-level results: Pseudoprogression looked unconnected to shifts in top peripheral T cell clonotypes.

The sequence was obtained from a man younger than 40 with glioma. The chain has TRBV11-2 and TRBJ1-2; D gene uncertain. The source material was PBMCs, sampled from a glioma patient whose treatment included an IDH1 peptide vaccine. CDR3 DNA sequence: TGTGCCAGCAGCTTTACGAGTCCTAACTATGGCTACACCTTC. This translates into CASSFTSPNYGYTF. The entire variable domain, with the rest obtained from reference TRBV11-2 and TRBJ1-2, is as follows: EAGVAQSPRYKIIEKRQSVAFWCNPISGHATLYWYQQILGQGPKLLIQFQNNGVVDDSQLPKDRFSAERLKGVDSTLKIQPAKLEDSAVYLCASSFTSPNYGYTFGSGTRLTVV.